This T cell receptor beta chain was documented in a study of human T cells and chemical hapten exposure. Overall study: Recorded diagnoses among the mostly female patients were alopecia areata, totalis or universalis.

The time point was: pre-sensitization, week 0. Treatment meaning: therapeutic diphenylcyclopropenone sensitization with weekly scalp DPC. Unfractionated whole blood yielded the extracted total RNA. This clonotype has only a few counts. The V gene lost 6 bases and the J gene lost 8 bases, with 13 bases spanning the gap. This CDR3 comprises 12 residues. Germline-derived CDR1 and CDR2 are MNHEY and SVGAGI. TCRdb re-analysed the RACE reads in MiXCR, keeping a single row per CDR3 protein. The repertoire includes some 36,000 distinct CDR3 sequences, about 9.3% of them detected once, and roughly 27% sits in the top ten.

This chain connects TRBV6-5 to TRBJ1-1, with D unresolved. Source: whole blood, taken in connection with sensitization to the hapten diphenylcyclopropenone (DPC). This receptor was identified in a man aged 45-60 years with alopecia areata. Some clones in this sample may be carry-over from other donors' samples. DNA for the CDR3: TGTGCCAGCAGCCGAAGAGGAGCCGAAGCTTTCTTT. Its translation: CASSRRGAEAFF.